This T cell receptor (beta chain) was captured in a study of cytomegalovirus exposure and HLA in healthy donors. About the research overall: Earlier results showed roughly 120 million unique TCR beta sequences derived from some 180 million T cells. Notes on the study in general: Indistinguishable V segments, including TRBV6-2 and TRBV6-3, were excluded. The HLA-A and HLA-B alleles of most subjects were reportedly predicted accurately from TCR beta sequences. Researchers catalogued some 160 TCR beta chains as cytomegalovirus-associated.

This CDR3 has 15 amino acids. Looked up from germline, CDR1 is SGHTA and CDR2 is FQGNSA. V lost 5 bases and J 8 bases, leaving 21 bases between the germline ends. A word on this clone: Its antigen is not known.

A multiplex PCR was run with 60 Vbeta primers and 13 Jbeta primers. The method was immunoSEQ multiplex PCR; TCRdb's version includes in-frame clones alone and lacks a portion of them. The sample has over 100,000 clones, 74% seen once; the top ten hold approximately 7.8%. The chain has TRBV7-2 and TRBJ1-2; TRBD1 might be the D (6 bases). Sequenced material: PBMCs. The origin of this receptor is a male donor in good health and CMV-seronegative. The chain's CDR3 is CASSPEGGGLKGYTF. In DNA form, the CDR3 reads TGTGCCAGCAGCCCCGAGGGAGGGGGACTTAAAGGCTACACCTTC.